This T cell receptor beta chain was captured by sequencing in a study of blood T cell repertoires in COVID-19. Looking at the study overall: The United States, Italy and Spain were the sources of the acute and convalescent COVID-19 samples. Sample material is recorded as cDNA or gDNA derived from T cells, B-cell-depleted T cells, or PBMCs.

This clone was observed once. Original handling: By means of reference gene primer amplification, nucleated cell counts were estimated. Using immunoSEQ multiplex PCR, the repertoire was profiled, and TCRdb retains in-frame clones only, with some absent. The V and J calls and clone size were taken over from that table, and D and trimming were inferred from the DNA. This table has around 40,000 clones, about 87% appearing once. Germline-derived CDR1 and CDR2 are SGHTA and FQGNSA. Trimming took 2 bases from V and 2 from J, leaving 10 bases between them. CDR3 length: 15 amino acids. This TCR was recovered from a man over 45 with active or convalescent COVID-19. The source material was peripheral blood. The V and J genes are TRBV7-2 and TRBJ1-5; tentative D call: TRBD1 (6 bases). The CDR3 DNA reads as TGTGCCAGCAGCTTACAGGGACAAGGCAATCAGCCCCAGCATTTT. Encoded protein: CASSLQGQGNQPQHF.